The 2 T cell receptor beta chains below were found in one sample sequenced in a study of identical twins. TCRdb called the 5' RACE reads again in MiXCR, with one record for every CDR3 protein. The data contain 220,000 or so distinct CDR3 sequences, approximately 7% of them seen just once; the ten biggest clones take up more than 3%. This same sample was also part of a study on yellow fever vaccine responses in identical twins.

The sample taken for sequencing was memory (CD45RO+) T cells sorted from blood. Every receptor here comes from a young woman in good health.

This clonotype was observed at least ten times. V usage is TRBV29-1 and J usage is TRBJ1-3; possibly TRBD1 for D (6 bases). This CDR3 has 14 amino acids. The V gene's germline CDR1 is SQVTM and CDR2 ANQGSEA. The V end was cut by 1 base, the J end by 7 bases, with 14 bases between. For the CDR3, the DNA is TGCAGCGTTGAAGCCAGGGGCGAAGGGAACACCATATATTTT. Translating it yields CSVEARGEGNTIYF. Full variable domain (outside the CDR3, taken from reference TRBV29-1 and TRBJ1-3): SAVISQKPSRDICQRGTSLTIQCQVDSQVTMMFWYRQQPGQSLTLIATANQGSEATYESGFVIDKFPISRPNLTFSTLTVSNMSPEDSSIYLCSVEARGEGNTIYFGEGSWLTVV.

This chain links TRBV20-1 with TRBJ2-1, with 9 bases fitting TRBD2. Losses at the gene ends were 3 bases for V and 4 bases for J; bases not matched to a gene: 19. The CDR3 runs to 19 residues. CDR1 and CDR2 (germline): DFQATT, SNEGSKA (reference sequence). The CDR3: CSARGASGALGRAYNEQFF. CDR3 DNA sequence: TGCAGTGCTAGGGGGGCTAGCGGGGCCTTGGGGCGGGCTTACAATGAGCAGTTCTTC.